The 31 T cell receptor beta chains below come from one sample, sequenced in a study of tumor and adjacent non-tumor tissue in lung cancer. The template was RNA from unsorted bulk tissue. This non-tumor lung sample came from over 3 cm beyond the tumor edge. A modified ARM-PCR protocol with three rounds of nested PCR amplified TCRbeta. One entry per CDR3 protein results from TCRdb running MiXCR on the multiplex PCR reads. The sample holds some 97,000 distinct CDR3 sequences, 65% seen once. Sequenced: distant non-tumor lung tissue. The receptors shown here come from a man aged 25-40 years with non-small cell lung cancer.

This clonotype was picked up one time. The CDR3 bases are TGTGCCGGCAACCCCTGGACATGCCACTACAATGAGCAGTTCTTC. It translates to CAGNPWTCHYNEQFF. The chain has TRBV11-2 and TRBJ2-1; D possibly corresponds to TRBD1 (5 bases). V lost 11 bases and J lost 3, with 20 bases in between. Germline V CDR1 and CDR2: SGHAT, FQNNGV. This CDR3 spans 15 amino acids.

The rearrangement links TRBV29-1 to TRBJ1-1; maybe TRBD1 (5 bases). The CDR3 loop spans 13 amino acids. CDR1 is SQVTM, CDR2 ANQGSEA, per germline. CDR3 sequence reads: CGVDVGTNAGAFF. The CDR3, as DNA: TGCGGTGTTGATGTGGGGACTAATGCAGGGGCTTTCTTT.

This chain links TRBV11-2 with TRBJ1-1; 8 bases align to TRBD1. CDR1 SGHAT and CDR2 FQNNGV come from the germline V gene. Trimming took 9 bases from V and 4 from J; bases not matched to a gene: 13. The CDR3 is 15 residues long. The CDR3 DNA reads TGTGCCAGAAGCACCCGGGGACAGGTGGGCACTGAAGCTTTCTTT. Translating it yields CARSTRGQVGTEAFF.

For this clonotype: The CDR3 does not end in the conserved phenylalanine or tryptophan, so this is likely a read error. J is TRBJ2-7 and V is TRBV11-2; 8 bases line up with TRBD1. The J segment lost 7 bases and the V segment lost 5 bases, leaving 25 bases of the junction unmatched. CDR3 length: 19 amino acids. Per germline, CDR1 SGHAT and CDR2 FQNNGV. In DNA form, the CDR3 reads TGTGCCAGCAGCCGCAGGGGGCCTCGGCGAGACATGGCTCACTATGAGCAGTACCTC. As protein: CASSRRGPRRDMAHYEQYL.

V usage is TRBV25-1 and J usage is TRBJ2-3, with D perhaps TRBD1 (6 bases). Germline CDR1 is MGHDK and CDR2 is SYGVNS. Trimming took 5 bases from V and 6 from J, leaving 18 bases between them. The CDR3 totals 15 residues. CDR3 protein: CASSPVTGLSDTQYF. The CDR3 DNA sequence: TGTGCCAGCAGTCCCGTGACAGGCCTTTCCGATACGCAGTATTTT.

Concerning this clonotype itself: The junction departs from germline at one end; a sequencing error may be responsible. This chain links TRBV11-2 with TRBJ2-3; 12 bases are a match to TRBD2. This CDR3 is 17 amino acids long. Germline CDR1 reads SGHAT; CDR2 reads FQNNGV. The CDR3 DNA sequence: TGTGCCAGCAGCTTAGTGACTAGCGGGGGAAGCATAGATACGCAGTATTTT. Its protein is CASSLVTSGGSIDTQYF.

On this clonotype itself: Without the conserved terminal phenylalanine or tryptophan, this CDR3 likely stems from a read error. The chain joins TRBV5-4 to TRBJ2-5, with 10 nucleotides matching TRBD2. The V segment lost 8 bases and the J segment 2 bases; nucleotides outside the gene matches: 12. The CDR3 is made up of 16 amino acids. Per germline, CDR1 SGHNT and CDR2 YYREEE (reference sequence). Here the CDR3 reads CARSLSAGGPQETQYL. The CDR3 DNA follows: TGTGCCAGGAGCCTCTCAGCGGGGGGGCCTCAAGAGACCCAGTACTTG.

On this clonotype: Germline and junction disagree at one end, which may indicate a read error. This sequence joins TRBV11-2 and TRBJ2-3; perhaps D is TRBD1 or TRBD2 (6 bases each). The CDR3 is made up of 14 amino acids. CDR1 SGHAT and CDR2 FQNNGV come from the germline V gene. The CDR3 here is CASRGASDTYTQYF. The CDR3 DNA sequence: TGTGCCAGCAGGGGGGCTAGCGACACATATACGCAGTATTTT.

This clonotype was counted between two and nine times. The chain employs TRBV4-1 and TRBJ2-2; D ambiguous. The germline V and J ends were trimmed by 1 base and 8 bases, with 17 bases remaining between them. This CDR3 is 16 amino acids long. The germline V gene has CDR1 MGHRA and CDR2 YSYEKL. This CDR3 reads CASSQVMGIKEGELFF. The CDR3 DNA reads as TGCGCCAGCAGCCAAGTCATGGGTATCAAAGAAGGGGAGCTGTTTTTT.

Remarks on this clonotype: This clone may be a read error of a much larger clone one base away. The V and J genes are TRBV6-5 and TRBJ2-3; TRBD2 is a possible D gene (5 bases). Germline V lookup: CDR1 MNHEY, CDR2 SVGAGI. V lost 6 bases and J 4 bases, leaving 14 bases between the germline ends. The CDR3 covers 14 residues. The CDR3 loop is CASREEASADTQYF. The CDR3 coding sequence is TGTGCCAGCAGGGAGGAAGCGAGCGCAGATACGCAGTATTTT.

About this clonotype: One end of the junction fails to match germline, which may point to a read error. The chain links TRBV6-2 or TRBV6-3 to TRBJ2-7, with 10 bases fitting TRBD2. The CDR3 spans 15 residues. Germline V gene lookup returns CDR1 MNHEY and CDR2 SVGEGT. The CDR3 DNA follows: TGTGCCAACATTCCGGTACTAGCGGGATCTTACGAGCAATACTTC. Translation: CANIPVLAGSYEQYF.

On this clonotype: The junction does not match germline at one end; this may be a read error. The chain employs TRBV6-5 and TRBJ2-7; D is uncertain. The CDR3 runs 12 residues. The germline gives CDR1 MNHEY, CDR2 SVGAGI. CDR3 nucleotides: TGTACCAGCAATTACTCGACGGACGAGCAGTACTTC. It is translated as CTSNYSTDEQYF.

Concerning this clonotype itself: A much larger clone lies one base from this, so it may be a read error. The J gene is TRBJ1-1, the V gene TRBV29-1, with D possibly being TRBD1 (6 bases). From germline, CDR1 is SQVTM and CDR2 ANQGSEA. The CDR3 length is 14 residues. CDR3 nucleotide sequence: TGCAGCGTGGAAAGAACAGGGTGGAACACTGGAGCTTTCTTT. This translates into CSVERTGWNTGAFF.

This rearrangement joins TRBV6-5 to TRBJ2-3, with D perhaps TRBD2 (6 bases). The CDR3 has 15 residues. Per the germline V gene, CDR1 is MNHEY and CDR2 is SVGAGI. Trimming stripped 1 base from V and 5 bases from J, with 13 bases between. The CDR3 reads CASSYWGGGIDTQYF. The CDR3 bases are TGTGCCAGCAGTTACTGGGGAGGCGGCATAGATACGCAGTATTTT.

This clonotype was recorded once. No conserved phenylalanine or tryptophan is present at the end of the CDR3, so a read error is the likely explanation. The limits of the CDR3 on the DNA are not certain, so only TCRdb's listed CDR3 is given. V usage is TRBV11-1 and J usage is TRBJ2-4. In germline, CDR1 is SGHAT, CDR2 FQDESV (reference sequence). The CDR3 spans 14 amino acids, including both terminal residues. This chain's CDR3 is CASSTGRLPYIHYL.

Only one count was recorded for this clonotype. The chain combines TRBV29-1 with TRBJ1-2; 7 bases are a match to TRBD1. Germline CDR1 and CDR2: SQVTM and ANQGSEA. The ends lost 8 bases at V and 6 bases at J; junction bases unmatched: 12. The length of the CDR3 is 13 residues. The CDR3 DNA reads as TGCAGCATTGGAATTGGACAGGTCCATGGCTACACCTTC. Translating gives CSIGIGQVHGYTF.

Ten or more counts support this clonotype. The J gene is TRBJ1-2, the V gene TRBV4-3, with a possible D match to TRBD1 (5 bases). This CDR3 has 14 amino acids. Trimming cost V 3 bases and J 1 base, with 9 bases left between them. Looked up from germline, CDR1 is LGHNA and CDR2 is YSLEER. CDR3 protein: CASSQGLGNYGYTF. The DNA of the CDR3 is TGCGCCAGCAGCCAGGGACTGGGTAACTATGGCTACACCTTC.

This clonotype was detected ten times or more. The chain combines TRBV20-1 with TRBJ2-1, with a tentative D call TRBD2 (5 bases). V lost 0 bases, J lost 0 bases, and 6 bases lay in between. This CDR3 region has 14 residues. Germline V gene data show CDR1 as DFQATT and CDR2 as SNEGSKA (reference sequence). The CDR3 nucleotides are TGCAGTGCTAGAGATGGGAGCTCCTACAATGAGCAGTTCTTC. It yields the protein CSARDGSSYNEQFF.

Details on this clonotype: A read error may account for a junction end that differs from germline. This sequence joins TRBV20-1 and TRBJ2-1; D unclear. The CDR3 is 15 residues long. Germline V gene sequence: CDR1 DFQATT, CDR2 SNEGSKA (reference sequence). CDR3 loop: CRAAHNSLTYNEQFF. DNA of the CDR3: TGCCGTGCCGCTCATAACTCGTTAACCTACAATGAGCAGTTCTTC.

Details on this clonotype: This may stem from a read error, because a much larger clone lies one nucleotide away. V and J are TRBV30 and TRBJ1-1, with 8 bases identical to TRBD1. CDR1 and CDR2 (germline): GTSNPN, SVGIG (reference sequence). The CDR3 sequence is 15 residues long. CDR3 in amino acids: CAWCVRDRGGTEAFF. CDR3 DNA: TGTGCCTGGTGTGTACGTGACAGGGGAGGCACTGAAGCTTTCTTT.

The V gene is TRBV4-3, the J gene TRBJ1-2, with D possibly being TRBD1 (5 bases). The germline V and J ends were trimmed by 6 bases and 9 bases, with 14 bases remaining between them. The CDR3 is made up of 12 amino acids. Germline CDR1 and CDR2: LGHNA and YSLEER. CDR3 sequence: CASRGTRSRYTF. CDR3 nucleotides: TGCGCCAGCAGAGGGACCCGAAGTCGCTACACCTTC.

A word on this clonotype: A much larger clone lies a single base off, so this may be a read error. CDR3 coding DNA: TGTGCCAGCAGTCCGAGTGGTTATAGCAATCAGCCCCAGCATTTT. Translated: CASSPSGYSNQPQHF. V is TRBV6-5 and J is TRBJ1-5; D gene uncertain. From germline, CDR1 is MNHEY and CDR2 SVGAGI. There are 15 residues in the CDR3. V was trimmed by 5 bases and J by 0 bases, leaving 11 bases between them.

The J gene is TRBJ2-2, the V gene TRBV11-1, with D possibly being TRBD2 (6 bases). Germline values: CDR1 SGHAT, CDR2 FQDESV (reference sequence). CDR3 size: 15 residues. The V end lost 5 bases, the J end lost 14 bases, and 24 bases lay between the germline ends. CDR3 sequence reads: CASSQKGREAVELFF. CDR3 nucleotides: TGTGCCAGCAGCCAGAAGGGCAGGGAGGCCGTGGAACTGTTTTTT.

This clonotype was counted only a few times. Since a much larger clone is just one base distant, this may be a read error. The chain combines TRBV12-3 or TRBV12-4 with TRBJ1-1, with 9 positions matching TRBD1. The CDR3 extends over 15 amino acids. CDR3 region: CVSNTGQGFDTEAFF. The DNA of the CDR3 is TGTGTCAGCAATACGGGACAGGGCTTCGACACTGAAGCTTTCTTT.

Note on this clonotype: Its ends do not fully match the called genes, so a read error is possible. The chain couples TRBV4-1 to TRBJ2-1; the D gene is possibly TRBD2 (5 bases). This CDR3 spans 15 amino acids. CDR1 is MGHRA and CDR2 is YSYEKL in the germline V gene. Here the CDR3 DNA reads TGCGCCAACAGCCTAGGTTCCTGGACGGGGAATGAGCAGTTCTTC. Encoded protein: CANSLGSWTGNEQFF.

This clonotype was recorded many times. The gene calls are TRBV6-5 and TRBJ1-6, with D possibly matching TRBD1 (5 bases). Trimming shortened V by 0 bases and J by 7 bases, and 7 bases separated the two germline ends. The length of the CDR3 is 14 residues. The germline V gene has CDR1 MNHEY and CDR2 SVGAGI. The CDR3 DNA sequence: TGTGCCAGCAGTTACTCAGGGGAAAATTCACCCCTCCACTTT. Protein: CASSYSGENSPLHF.

To note about this clonotype: At one end, the junction sequence differs from germline, possibly due to a read error. The chain employs TRBV20-1 and TRBJ2-1; 9 nucleotides match TRBD1. The germline V gene has CDR1 DFQATT and CDR2 SNEGSKA (reference sequence). This CDR3 comprises 16 residues. The CDR3: CSSLRFDRGCVNEQFF. The CDR3 nucleotides are TGCAGTTCCTTGAGATTCGACAGGGGGTGCGTCAATGAGCAGTTCTTT.

As concerns this clonotype: Since no conserved phenylalanine or tryptophan closes the CDR3, a read error is the likely cause. Because the CDR3's place on the DNA is in doubt, the DNA is left out and the CDR3 is given as listed by TCRdb. The V and J genes are TRBV11-2 and TRBJ2-3. Germline CDR1 is SGHAT and CDR2 is FQNNGV. Both ends counted, the CDR3 spans 12 residues. This chain's CDR3 is CASSLAGDTQYY.

As regards this clonotype: The germline gene is not matched at one end of the junction; a read error may be the cause. The genes are TRBV29-1 and TRBJ1-1; the match to TRBD1 covers 7 bases. This CDR3 region has 14 residues. The germline gives CDR1 SQVTM, CDR2 ANQGSEA. This CDR3 reads CSVERAGGRTEAFF. For the CDR3, the DNA is TGCAGCGTTGAAAGGGCAGGGGGAAGGACTGAAGCTTTTTTT.

Concerning this clonotype itself: A much larger clone is a single base away; this may be a read error. The V and J genes are TRBV5-4 and TRBJ2-5, with 9 bases identical to TRBD2. This CDR3 is 15 amino acids long. Germline lookup yields CDR1 SGHNT and CDR2 YYREEE (reference sequence). CDR3 in amino acids: CASSPWRGGQEIQYF. The CDR3 DNA is TGTGCCAGCAGCCCTTGGCGGGGGGGGCAAGAGATCCAGTACTTC.

V usage is TRBV7-3 and J usage is TRBJ2-1; the D is unclear. There are 15 residues in the CDR3. Trimming took off 1 base at V and 0 bases at J, with 7 bases between the two ends. Germline V gene lookup returns CDR1 SGHTA and CDR2 FQGTGA. CDR3: CASSLSGDSYNEQFF. CDR3 bases: TGTGCCAGCAGCTTAAGCGGAGACTCCTACAATGAGCAGTTCTTC.